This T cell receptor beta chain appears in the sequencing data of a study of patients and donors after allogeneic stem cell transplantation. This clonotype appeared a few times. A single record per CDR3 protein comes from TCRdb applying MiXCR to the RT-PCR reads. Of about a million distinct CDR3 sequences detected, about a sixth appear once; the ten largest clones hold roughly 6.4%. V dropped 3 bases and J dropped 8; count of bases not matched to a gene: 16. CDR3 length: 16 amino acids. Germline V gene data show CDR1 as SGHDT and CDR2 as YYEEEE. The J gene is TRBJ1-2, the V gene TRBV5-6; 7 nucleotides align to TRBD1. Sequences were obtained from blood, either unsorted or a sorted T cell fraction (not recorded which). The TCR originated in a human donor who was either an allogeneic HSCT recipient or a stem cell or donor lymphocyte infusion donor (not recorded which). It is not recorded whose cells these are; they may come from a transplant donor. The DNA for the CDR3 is TGTGCCAGCAGCTCCCCGGACAGGAACTATGCGGAGGGCTACACCTTC. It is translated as CASSSPDRNYAEGYTF.